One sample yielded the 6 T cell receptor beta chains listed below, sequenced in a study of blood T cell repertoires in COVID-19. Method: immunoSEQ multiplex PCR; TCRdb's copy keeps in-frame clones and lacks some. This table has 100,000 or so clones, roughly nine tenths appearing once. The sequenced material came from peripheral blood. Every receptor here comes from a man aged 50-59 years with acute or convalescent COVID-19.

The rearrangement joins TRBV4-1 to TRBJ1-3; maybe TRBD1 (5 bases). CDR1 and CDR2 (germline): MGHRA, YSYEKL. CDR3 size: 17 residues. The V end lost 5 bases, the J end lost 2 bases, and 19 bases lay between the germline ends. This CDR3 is CASSSTPGRRAGNTIYF. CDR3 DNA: TGCGCCAGCAGCTCTACGCCAGGGCGCAGGGCTGGAAACACCATATATTTT.

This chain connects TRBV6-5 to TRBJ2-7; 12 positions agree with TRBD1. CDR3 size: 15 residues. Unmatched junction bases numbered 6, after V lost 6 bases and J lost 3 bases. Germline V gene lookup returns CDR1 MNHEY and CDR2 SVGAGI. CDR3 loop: CASRRGQGANYEQYF. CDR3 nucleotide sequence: TGTGCCAGCAGAAGGGGACAGGGGGCGAACTACGAGCAGTACTTC.

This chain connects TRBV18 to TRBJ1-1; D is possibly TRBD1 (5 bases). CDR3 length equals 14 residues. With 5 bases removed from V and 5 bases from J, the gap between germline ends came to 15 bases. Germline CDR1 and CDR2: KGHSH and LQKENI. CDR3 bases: TGTGCCAGCTCAACCAAGGCAGGGCGGACTGAAGCTTTCTTT. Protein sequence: CASSTKAGRTEAFF.

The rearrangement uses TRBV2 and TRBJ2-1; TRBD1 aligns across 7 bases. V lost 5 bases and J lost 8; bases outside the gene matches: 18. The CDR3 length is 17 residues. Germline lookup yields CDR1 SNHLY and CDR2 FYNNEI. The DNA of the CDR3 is TGTGCCAGCAGTTCTACGGGGACAGACACTGGTGGCGATGAGCAGTTCTTC. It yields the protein CASSSTGTDTGGDEQFF.

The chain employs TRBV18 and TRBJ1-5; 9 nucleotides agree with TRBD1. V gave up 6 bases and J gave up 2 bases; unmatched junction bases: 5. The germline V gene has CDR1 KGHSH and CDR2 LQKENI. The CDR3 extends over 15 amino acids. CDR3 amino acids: CASSPRTGGNQPQHF. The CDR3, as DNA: TGTGCCAGCTCTCCTAGGACAGGGGGCAATCAGCCCCAGCATTTT.

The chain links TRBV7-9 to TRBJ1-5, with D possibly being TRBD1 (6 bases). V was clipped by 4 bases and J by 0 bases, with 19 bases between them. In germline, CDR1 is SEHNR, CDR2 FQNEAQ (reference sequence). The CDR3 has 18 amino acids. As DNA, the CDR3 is TGTGCCAGCAGCTCCACATCCGGGACAACTTATAGCAATCAGCCCCAGCATTTT. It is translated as CASSSTSGTTYSNQPQHF.